Detailed here is one T cell receptor beta chain. Its matching antigen is unknown. The data are from a study of CD8+CD57+ T cells in acquired aplastic anemia. At the level of the study: The average for DNA from sorted CD4+ and CD8+ cells was approximately 3.2 ug.

General observations from the study: Patients and controls turned out to have roughly 30 CD8+ CDR3 sequences in common.

Genomic DNA, the template, was used for profiling of the TCR beta VDJ and CDR3. TCRdb used MiXCR to reprocess the reads, holding one entry per CDR3 protein. The data contain about 160,000 distinct CDR3 sequences, over 70% of them seen just once; the ten biggest clones take up about 50%. There are 12 residues in the CDR3. From germline, CDR1 is SGDLS and CDR2 YYNGEE. Trimming stripped 0 bases from V and 9 bases from J, with 7 bases between. All sequencing subjects had displayed CD8+CD57+ cell expansion on flow cytometry. Severe acquired aplastic anemia affected all patients. Sampling of blood occurred while the patients had still received no therapy.

The clonotype was recovered from a human donor with aplastic anemia. V gene TRBV9 combines with J gene TRBJ2-1; D might be TRBD2 (5 bases). Material for sequencing was sorted CD4+, CD8+, or CD8+CD57+ T cells (not recorded which) from PBMCs. This CDR3 reads CASSVDRGEQFF. CDR3 bases: TGTGCCAGCAGCGTAGATCGGGGTGAGCAGTTCTTC.